This T cell receptor beta chain was captured in a study of blood T cells in healthy people across ages. General observations from the study: Estimated diversity, derived from one million T cells, was regarded as an underestimate. Naive CD4+ cells and diversity were both higher in long-lived donors than in aged donors.

PCR was performed a second time for about 6 to 12 cycles using a sample-barcoded 5' primer and a J-beta primer mix. TCRdb passed the 5' RACE reads through MiXCR, listing each CDR3 protein once. The sample holds under 2,000,000 distinct CDR3 sequences, 49% seen once. V lost 6 bases, J lost 8 bases, and 7 bases lay in between. The CDR3 sequence is 11 residues long. Germline V lookup: CDR1 MNHNY, CDR2 SVGAGI (reference sequence). About this clonotype: Its cognate antigen is unknown.

Researchers isolated at least 6 million PBMCs per sample. The sequencing input was blood. The chain joins TRBV6-6 to TRBJ1-4; no firm D call. This TCR was sampled from a woman aged 40 to 49 in good health. This CDR3 is CASRVLEKLFF. The CDR3 coding sequence is TGTGCCAGCAGGGTATTAGAAAAACTGTTTTTT.